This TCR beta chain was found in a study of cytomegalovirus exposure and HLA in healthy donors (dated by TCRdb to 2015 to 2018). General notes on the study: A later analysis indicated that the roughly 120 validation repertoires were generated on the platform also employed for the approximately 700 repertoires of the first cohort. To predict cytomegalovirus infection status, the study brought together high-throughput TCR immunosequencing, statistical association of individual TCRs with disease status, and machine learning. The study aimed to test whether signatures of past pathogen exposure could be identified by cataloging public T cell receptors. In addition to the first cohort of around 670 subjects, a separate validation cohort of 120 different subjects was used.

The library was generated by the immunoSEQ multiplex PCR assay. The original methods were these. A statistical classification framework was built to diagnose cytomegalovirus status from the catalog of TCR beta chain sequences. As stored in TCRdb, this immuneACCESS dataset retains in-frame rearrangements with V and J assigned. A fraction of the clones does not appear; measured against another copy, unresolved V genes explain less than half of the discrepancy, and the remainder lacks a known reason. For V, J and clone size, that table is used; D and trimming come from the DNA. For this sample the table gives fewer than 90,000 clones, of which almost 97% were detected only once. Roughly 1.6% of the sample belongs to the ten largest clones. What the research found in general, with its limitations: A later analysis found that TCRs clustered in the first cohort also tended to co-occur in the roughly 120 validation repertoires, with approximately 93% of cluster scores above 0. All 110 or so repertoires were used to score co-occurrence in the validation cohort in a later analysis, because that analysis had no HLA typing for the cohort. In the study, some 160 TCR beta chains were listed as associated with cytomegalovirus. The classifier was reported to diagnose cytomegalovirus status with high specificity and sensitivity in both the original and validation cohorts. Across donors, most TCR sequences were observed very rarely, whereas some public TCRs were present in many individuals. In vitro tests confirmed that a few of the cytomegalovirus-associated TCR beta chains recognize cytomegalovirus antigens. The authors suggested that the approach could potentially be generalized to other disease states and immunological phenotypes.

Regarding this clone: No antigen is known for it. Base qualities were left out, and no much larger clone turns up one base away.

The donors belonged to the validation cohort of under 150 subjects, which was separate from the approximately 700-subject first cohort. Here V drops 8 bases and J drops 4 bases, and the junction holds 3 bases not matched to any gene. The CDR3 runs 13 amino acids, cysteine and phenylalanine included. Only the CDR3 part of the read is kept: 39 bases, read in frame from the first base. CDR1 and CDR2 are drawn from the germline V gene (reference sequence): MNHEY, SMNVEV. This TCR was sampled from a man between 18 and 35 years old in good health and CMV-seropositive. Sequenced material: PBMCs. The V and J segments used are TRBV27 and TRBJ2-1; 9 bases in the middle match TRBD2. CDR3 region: CASWAGGYNEQFF. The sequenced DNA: TGTGCCAGCTGGGCGGGAGGGTACAATGAGCAGTTCTTC.